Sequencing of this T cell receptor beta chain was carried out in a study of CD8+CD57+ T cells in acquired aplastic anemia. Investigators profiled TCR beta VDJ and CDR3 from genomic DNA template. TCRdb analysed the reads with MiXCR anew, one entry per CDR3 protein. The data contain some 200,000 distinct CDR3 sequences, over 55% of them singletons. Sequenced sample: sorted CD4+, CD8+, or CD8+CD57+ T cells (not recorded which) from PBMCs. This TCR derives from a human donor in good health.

Here the CDR3 reads CASSLKDRVGSPLHF. The CDR3 DNA follows: TGTGCCAGCAGCTTAAAAGACAGGGTGGGTTCACCCCTCCACTTT. The chain uses TRBV7-3 and TRBJ1-6; 7 positions agree with TRBD1. The CDR3 loop spans 15 amino acids. Germline V gene data show CDR1 as SGHTA and CDR2 as FQGTGA. J gave up 9 bases and V 1 base, and 6 bases lay outside the gene matches.